Shown below are 2 T cell receptor beta chains from a single sample sequenced in a study of blood T cell repertoires in COVID-19 (dated by TCRdb to 2018 to 2020). The library was produced with the immunoSEQ multiplex PCR assay. As stored in TCRdb, this immuneACCESS dataset retains in-frame rearrangements with V and J assigned. A fraction of the clones does not appear; measured against another copy, unresolved V genes explain less than half of the discrepancy, and the remainder lacks a known reason. The sample records 200,000 to 250,000 clones, roughly 80% of which are singletons. Together, the top ten hold approximately 5.2% of the sample. The specimen sequenced was peripheral blood. The receptors derive from a woman in her seventies with COVID-19, enrolled during active disease.

The chain links TRBV30 to TRBJ2-3; 7 nucleotides line up with TRBD2. The V segment lost 0 bases and the J segment 8 bases; nucleotides outside the gene matches: 11. CDR3 length equals 15 residues. Germline assignment: CDR1 GTSNPN and CDR2 SVGIG (reference sequence). The CDR3 nucleotides are TGTGCCTGGAGTGTATCTAGCGGTCAGGCAGCTACGCAGTATTTT. This translates into CAWSVSSGQAATQYF.

The chain employs TRBV5-1 and TRBJ2-7; 8 bases agree with TRBD2. CDR3 length: 13 amino acids. V shed 8 bases, J shed 5 bases, and the junction held 9 bases outside the gene matches. CDR1 SGHRS and CDR2 YFSETQ come from the germline V gene. CDR3 sequence: CASSGTSRDEQYF. As DNA, the CDR3 is TGCGCCAGTTCCGGGACTAGTAGGGACGAGCAGTACTTC.